This TCR beta chain is drawn from a study of CD8 T cells in ankylosing spondylitis. Findings and caveats of the study: The study identified a TCR beta motif of under ten highly homologous variants that appeared characteristic of ankylosing spondylitis blood. Significant enrichment of disease-linked clones was reportedly seen in matched ankylosing spondylitis synovial fluid.

Quantitative 5'-RACE was performed with molecular barcodes, and it yielded the TCR beta libraries. TCRdb passed the 5' RACE reads through MiXCR, listing each CDR3 protein once. Altogether more than 300,000 distinct CDR3 sequences are present, around 7.6% being singletons, with the ten largest covering more than 12%. This CDR3 is 14 amino acids long. Germline V gene sequence: CDR1 MGHDK, CDR2 SYGVNS. After removal of 3 bases from V and 6 bases from J, the junction contained 4 bases not matched to a gene. This clonotype was observed a handful of times. Its antigen is as yet unknown. This sequence originates from a male donor with ankylosing spondylitis. The J gene is TRBJ1-2, the V gene TRBV25-1; 10 bases match TRBD1. Sequencing used blood, either unsorted or a sorted T cell fraction (not recorded which). The CDR3 region has the DNA TGTGCCAGCAGTGATCGGACAGGGGGACATGGCTACACCTTC. This encodes CASSDRTGGHGYTF.